This T cell receptor (beta chain) came from a study of TIL therapy for anti-PD-1-resistant metastatic lung cancer (dated by TCRdb to about 2021). About the investigation overall: Before any PD-1/PD-L1 blockade was given, tumors were harvested, nivolumab was then administered, and patients who progressed went on to receive lymphodepletion, an infusion of expanded TIL, and IL-2. Enrolled patients had a median age of roughly 54 years (range about 35-85) and a median tumor PD-L1 proportion score of approximately 6.2%. Most of the cohort had lung adenocarcinoma, including a handful of EGFR-mutant tumors and two ALK-rearranged tumors, and half of the patients were either current or former smokers. A median non-synonymous tumor mutation burden of around 1.5 mutations per megabase was determined across the cohort by whole-exome sequencing. Tumor and peripheral blood T cell receptor beta sequencing was used to track clonotypes across tumor, expanded TIL product and serial blood samples.

The study at large found these results: Clonotypes from the infused TIL partially replaced the baseline peripheral repertoire and then declined over months, and persistence showed no apparent association with response. Because the cohort was highly selected, with more treatment-naive, never-smoker and oncogene-addicted patients than is typical, generalizability is limited. The study protocol defined all tumor marker inferences as exploratory.

In light of the paper, this sample's time point label describes: pre-treatment sample, taken before nivolumab and TIL therapy. Adults with stage 4 NSCLC were enrolled in a dual-center phase I trial from 2017 to January 2020. The samples were drawn from an open-label, single-arm phase I trial testing tumor-infiltrating lymphocyte therapy combined with nivolumab in advanced non-small cell lung cancer. Blood mononuclear cells were isolated from EDTA tubes by Ficoll gradient and were snap-frozen as pellets, and DNA was extracted with a Qiagen mini-prep kit. With respect to this clone: It has no known antigen specificity. No much larger clone is present one base from it, and per-base qualities are unavailable.

The CDR3, cysteine through phenylalanine, is 12 amino acids long. CDR3 DNA is the only sequence kept; it has 36 bases, read in frame from the first base. TCR beta CDR3 regions were amplified from genomic DNA with the immunoSEQ v3 hsTCRB kit using bias-controlled multiplex PCR. An Illumina NextSeq 500 was used to sequence the TCR libraries, reaching around 1.8 million read pairs at survey level or roughly 5-6.5 million at deep level. The source study handled its data this way. The immunoSEQ Analyzer software assigned V, D and J genes, filtered out non-productive sequences, and reported clonality. Repertoires of infused TIL and blood were compared using productive Simpson clonality and the Morisita overlap index of productive TRB rearrangements. Absolute clonotype counts in blood were estimated by multiplying the lymphocyte count by the CD3+ fraction and by the productive frequency of the clone. The table comes from immuneACCESS by way of TCRdb, which keeps in-frame sequences with V and J called. Part of the clones is missing from these tables; in studies checked, under half for an unresolved V gene and the rest for unknown reasons. The V and J calls and clone size are taken from that table; D and trimming were inferred from the DNA. Across this sample there are about 52,000 clones, with about 80% seen only once. Jointly, the top ten make up 4% to 5.5% of the sample.

The chain joins TRBV21-1 to TRBJ1-5. TRBV21-1 is shown as a pseudogene. This clonotype was sampled from a woman aged 25-80 years with non-small cell lung cancer. Sequenced material: blood, taken at baseline. The CDR3 is CASSKGRQPQHF. DNA sequence: TGTGCCAGCAGCAAAGGGCGTCAGCCCCAGCATTTT.